A single sample gave rise to the 17 T cell receptor beta chains below, sequenced in a study of cytomegalovirus exposure and HLA in healthy donors (dated by TCRdb to 2016 to 2017). The protocol used for the library was the immunoSEQ multiplex PCR assay. A mixture of 60 forward primers for TCR Vbeta segments and 13 reverse primers for TCR Jbeta segments was used in the multiplex PCR. What TCRdb holds here is the immuneACCESS table cut down to in-frame rearrangements. Part of the clones is not present; checked against another copy, under half of the missing clones reflect an unresolved V gene, and the others are unexplained. The sample's records list roughly 42,000 clones. The ten largest clonotypes hold 1% to 1.5% of the sample. Sequenced: PBMCs. The receptor set was obtained from a man aged 25-45 years in good health and CMV-seronegative.

This chain connects TRBV30 to TRBJ2-7; a possible D gene is TRBD2 (5 bases). CDR3 length: 13 residues. The ends were cut back, 8 bases at V and 6 bases at J, with 20 bases in the middle. Germline values: CDR1 GTSNPN, CDR2 SVGIG (reference sequence). The DNA for the CDR3 is TGTGCCACTGCTTTCGGATCGCTAGCCGAGCAGTACTTC. Translated: CATAFGSLAEQYF.

The rearrangement uses TRBV2 and TRBJ1-3; D not resolved. Trimming took off 0 bases at V and 4 bases at J, with 10 bases between the two ends. Germline-derived CDR1 and CDR2 are SNHLY and FYNNEI. The CDR3 extends over 15 amino acids. As DNA, the CDR3 is TGTGCCAGCAGTGAAGCCCGGGGATGGGGAAACACCATATATTTT. Encoded protein: CASSEARGWGNTIYF.

V is TRBV7-9 and J is TRBJ2-1; D not certain. Per the germline V gene, CDR1 is SEHNR and CDR2 is FQNEAQ (reference sequence). CDR3 length: 8 residues. Trimming left V 5 bases short and J 13 bases short, with 3 bases between. CDR3 sequence reads: CASSLQFF. The CDR3 bases are TGTGCCAGCAGCCTACAGTTCTTC.

This rearrangement joins TRBV18 to TRBJ1-1, with D unresolved. The CDR3 extends over 17 amino acids. Trimming removed 1 base at V and 1 base at J, with 16 bases between. CDR1 and CDR2 (germline): KGHSH, LQKENI. CDR3 coding DNA: TGTGCCAGCTCACCACGTAAAGGGAGGTTGGGGAACACTGAAGCTTTCTTT. This sequence encodes CASSPRKGRLGNTEAFF.

The chain joins TRBV6-1 to TRBJ2-7, with D possibly being TRBD1 (6 bases). The germline V gene encodes CDR1 MNHNS and CDR2 SASEGT. V lost 4 bases to trimming and J lost 2 bases, with 9 bases between them. This CDR3 is built from 13 residues. This CDR3 reads CASSVDRAYEQYF. CDR3 DNA: TGTGCCAGCAGTGTGGACAGAGCCTACGAGCAGTACTTC.

The rearrangement joins TRBV6-6 to TRBJ2-5, with D possibly matching TRBD2 (6 bases). From germline, CDR1 is MNHNY and CDR2 SVGAGI (reference sequence). This CDR3 spans 16 amino acids. With 2 bases removed from V and 4 bases from J, the gap between germline ends came to 17 bases. The CDR3 DNA reads as TGTGCCAGCAGTTACGCTGCCGGGACTTCTTTAGAGACCCAGTACTTC. Protein product: CASSYAAGTSLETQYF.

This rearrangement joins TRBV5-6 to TRBJ1-5, with D perhaps matching TRBD1 (6 bases). Germline CDR1 reads SGHDT; CDR2 reads YYEEEE. Trimming pared 1 base from V and 4 bases from J, leaving 12 bases between. This CDR3 region has 15 residues. The DNA for the CDR3 is TGTGCCAGCAGCTTGTTAGGGAGGGGGAATCAGCCCCAGCATTTT. It is translated as CASSLLGRGNQPQHF.

This sequence joins TRBV7-8 and TRBJ1-3; no firm D call. From germline, CDR1 is SGHVS and CDR2 FQNEAQ. This CDR3 contains 13 residues. Trimming took off 6 bases at V and 1 base at J, with 7 bases between the two ends. The CDR3 nucleotides read TGTGCCAGCAGACAGTATTCTGGAAACACCATATATTTT. This gives the protein CASRQYSGNTIYF.

The chain employs TRBV6-5 and TRBJ2-5; TRBD2 might be the D (5 bases). The V gene's germline CDR1 is MNHEY and CDR2 SVGAGI. This CDR3 has 14 amino acids. Trimming took 2 bases from V and 2 from J, leaving 9 bases between them. The CDR3 DNA reads as TGTGCCAGCAGTTACCGGGGAATACAAGAGACCCAGTACTTC. Its translation: CASSYRGIQETQYF.

The V call is TRBV18, the J call TRBJ1-1; 7 bases line up with TRBD1. V was clipped by 6 bases and J by 5 bases; unmatched bases: 6. CDR1 is KGHSH and CDR2 is LQKENI in the germline V gene. The CDR3 length is 13 residues. Here the CDR3 reads CASSGQGETEAFF. The CDR3 DNA follows: TGTGCCAGCTCCGGGCAGGGGGAAACTGAAGCTTTCTTT.

CDR3 in amino acids: CASSLAQGTDTQYF. CDR3 bases: TGTGCCAGCAGTTTAGCCCAGGGGACAGATACGCAGTATTTT. V and J are TRBV5-4 and TRBJ2-3, with a tentative D call TRBD1 (6 bases). V lost 5 bases and J 3 bases, leaving 13 bases between the germline ends. The V gene's germline CDR1 is SGHNT and CDR2 YYREEE (reference sequence). The CDR3 contains 14 residues. Full variable domain (rest looked up from reference TRBV5-4 and TRBJ2-3): ETGVTQSPTHLIKTRGQQVTLRCSSQSGHNTVSWYQQALGQGPQFIFQYYREEENGRGNFPPRFSGLQFPNYSSELNVNALELDDSALYLCASSLAQGTDTQYFGPGTRLTVL.

The chain couples TRBV30 to TRBJ1-1, with 9 bases identical to TRBD1. The germline gives CDR1 GTSNPN, CDR2 SVGIG (reference sequence). The J segment lost 9 bases and the V segment lost 2 bases, leaving 4 bases of the junction unmatched. This CDR3 has 12 residues. The CDR3 here is CAWSRDRGKAFF. DNA for the CDR3: TGTGCCTGGAGTCGTGACAGGGGGAAAGCTTTCTTT. The full variable domain, in which reference TRBV30 and TRBJ1-1 provide the parts outside the CDR3, is SQTIHQWPATLVQPVGSPLSLECTVEGTSNPNLYWYRQAAGRGLQLLFYSVGIGQISSEVPQNLSASRPQDRQFILSSKKLLLSDSGFYLCAWSRDRGKAFFGQGTRLTVV.

V and J are TRBV18 and TRBJ2-1; D might be TRBD2 (6 bases). This CDR3 has 13 residues. Germline V gene lookup returns CDR1 KGHSH and CDR2 LQKENI. Trimming pared 3 bases from V and 9 bases from J, leaving 12 bases between. CDR3 in amino acids: CASSPLEGTEQFF. For the CDR3, the DNA is TGTGCCAGCTCACCGCTGGAGGGTACTGAGCAGTTCTTC.

The CDR3 bases are TGTGCCAGCAGCGTTGGGGGGGACACTGAAGCTTTCTTT. The encoded protein is CASSVGGDTEAFF. The J gene is TRBJ1-1, the V gene TRBV9; possible D gene TRBD1, 5 bases. There are 13 residues in the CDR3. The V gene's germline CDR1 is SGDLS and CDR2 YYNGEE. V lost 2 bases to trimming and J lost 3 bases, with 8 bases between them.

The chain combines TRBV4-2 with TRBJ1-4; D unresolved. The length of the CDR3 is 14 residues. Trimming removed 3 bases from V and 5 bases from J, with 10 bases in between. Germline V gives CDR1 LGHNA, CDR2 YNFKEQ. This CDR3 reads CASSQAGRNEKLFF. CDR3 DNA sequence: TGTGCCAGCAGCCAGGCCGGGAGGAATGAAAAACTGTTTTTT.

The gene calls are TRBV29-1 and TRBJ2-7, with D perhaps matching TRBD1 (6 bases). V lost 6 bases to trimming and J lost 7 bases, with 19 bases between them. Germline lookup yields CDR1 SQVTM and CDR2 ANQGSEA. CDR3 length: 13 residues. The DNA of the CDR3 is TGCAGCGTCCTTAGTGGACAGAACCCTGAGCAGTACTTC. It encodes CSVLSGQNPEQYF.

The chain uses TRBV25-1 and TRBJ2-7; 7 positions match TRBD1. The CDR3 contains 15 residues. After removal of 8 bases from V and 2 bases from J, the junction contained 12 bases not matched to a gene. From germline, CDR1 is MGHDK and CDR2 SYGVNS. The CDR3 nucleotides are TGTGCCAGCCCTGACAGGGAACCGAACCCCTACGAGCAGTACTTC. This sequence encodes CASPDREPNPYEQYF.